The 12 T cell receptor beta chains below come from one sample, sequenced in a study of T cells in Graves' hyperthyroidism and ophthalmopathy. There were TCR beta CDR3 regions amplified from RNA transcripts. Carried out on the TCR CDR3, a first-round RT-PCR used the HTBI primer set. Each CDR3 protein is one row after TCRdb ran MiXCR on the multiplex PCR reads. The profile shows about 660,000 distinct CDR3 sequences, about 45% of them singletons. The sample consisted of peripheral blood or thyroid tissue (not recorded which). The origin of the receptors is an adult man with Graves' disease, either hyperthyroidism or ophthalmopathy (not recorded which).

This clonotype was seen a few times. The chain is built from TRBV14 and TRBJ1-4, with no clear D. V shed 0 bases and J shed 8 bases, with 16 bases lying between them. The CDR3 is 16 amino acids. Germline CDR1 is SGHDN and CDR2 is FVKESK. The DNA of the CDR3 is TGTGCCAGCAGCCAAGATTGGGATGGGTATCGGGAAAAACTGTTTTTT. Translating it yields CASSQDWDGYREKLFF.

This clonotype was seen a few times. The rearrangement uses TRBV6-5 and TRBJ1-6; 8 bases are a match to TRBD1. With V trimmed by 0 bases and J by 10 bases, 11 bases remained unmatched. Germline assignment: CDR1 MNHEY and CDR2 SVGAGI. This CDR3 comprises 17 residues. For the CDR3, the DNA is TGTGCCAGCAGTTACTCGACGGCAGGGGGCTTGGGATCACCCCTCCACTTT. Amino acids: CASSYSTAGGLGSPLHF.

This clonotype showed up many times. This chain uses TRBV29-1 with TRBJ1-2; TRBD1 might be the D (5 bases). The CDR3 consists of 13 residues. V gave up 1 base and J gave up 1 base, with 7 bases separating them. Germline CDR1 SQVTM, CDR2 ANQGSEA. CDR3 nucleotide sequence: TGCAGCGTTGAAGGGGGGAATAACTATGGCTACACCTTC. This sequence encodes CSVEGGNNYGYTF.

This clonotype appeared a few times. The rearrangement joins TRBV20-1 to TRBJ1-2; 8 bases are shared with TRBD1. Germline CDR1 and CDR2: DFQATT and SNEGSKA (reference sequence). With V trimmed by 0 bases and J by 2 bases, 2 bases remained unmatched. The CDR3 has 14 amino acids. In nucleotides, the CDR3 is TGCAGTGCTAGAGACAGGGGGCCGAACTATGGCTACACCTTC. It codes for CSARDRGPNYGYTF.

The chain joins TRBV7-3 to TRBJ1-1; D remains unclear. The CDR3 is 14 residues long. Germline V CDR1 and CDR2: SGHTA, FQGTGA. V was pared by 4 bases and J by 3 bases, with 12 bases between. The CDR3 is CASSYTVTHTEAFF. In DNA form, the CDR3 reads TGTGCCAGCAGCTACACAGTCACACACACTGAAGCTTTCTTT.

This clonotype has ten or more counts. The chain employs TRBV12-3 or TRBV12-4 and TRBJ1-2; D unclear. CDR3 length equals 13 residues. The V end was cut by 7 bases, the J end by 8 bases, with 17 bases between. The CDR3 protein is CASTRRSSRGYTF. In nucleotides, the CDR3 is TGTGCCAGCACCCGGCGGTCGTCCCGGGGCTACACCTTC.

Concerning this clonotype itself: This could be a read error, since a much larger clone is one nucleotide away. The gene calls are TRBV25-1 and TRBJ2-5; the match to TRBD1 covers 7 bases. V was clipped by 6 bases and J by 4 bases; unmatched bases: 8. The CDR3 totals 14 residues. CDR1 and CDR2 (germline): MGHDK, SYGVNS. In DNA form, the CDR3 reads TGTGCCAGCAGCACCTCCGGGACAGCAGAGACCCAGTACTTC. Translation: CASSTSGTAETQYF.

The V call is TRBV29-1, the J call TRBJ2-2; 9 nucleotides match TRBD1. CDR1 SQVTM and CDR2 ANQGSEA come from the germline V gene. The CDR3 is made up of 13 amino acids. J gave up 6 bases and V 5 bases, and 4 bases lay outside the gene matches. CDR3 region: CSVFRDRAGELFF. DNA for the CDR3: TGCAGCGTTTTCCGGGACAGGGCCGGGGAGCTGTTTTTT.

The rearrangement links TRBV11-2 to TRBJ1-2; TRBD1 matches 8 bases. This CDR3 comprises 16 residues. Germline lookup yields CDR1 SGHAT and CDR2 FQNNGV. Trimming cost V 5 bases and J 5 bases; bases outside gene matches: 13. The chain's CDR3 is CASSQDGDRPGYGYTF. For the CDR3, the DNA is TGTGCCAGCAGCCAAGATGGGGACAGGCCAGGGTATGGCTACACCTTC.

Concerning this clonotype: It is likely a read error, because the conserved phenylalanine at the end of the CDR3 is missing. This rearrangement joins TRBV29-1 to TRBJ1-2; D remains ambiguous. Germline V gene data show CDR1 as SQVTM and CDR2 as ANQGSEA. The CDR3 covers 9 residues. Trimming left V 3 bases short and J 8 bases short, with 4 bases between. CDR3 in amino acids: CSVEGGYTL. Written as DNA, the CDR3 is TGCAGCGTTGAGGGGGGCTACACCCTC.

The chain is built from TRBV5-1 and TRBJ2-2, with a tentative D call TRBD1 (6 bases). With 0 bases removed from V and 0 bases from J, the gap between germline ends came to 9 bases. The V gene's germline CDR1 is SGHRS and CDR2 YFSETQ. This CDR3 contains 16 residues. Here the CDR3 reads CASSLGGGTNTGELFF. Written as DNA, the CDR3 is TGCGCCAGCAGCTTGGGAGGGGGTACGAACACCGGGGAGCTGTTTTTT.

In nucleotides, the CDR3 is TGTGCCAGCAGCTTAGCGGGGGTTCTCCGCGAAGAGACCCAGTACTTC. This codes for CASSLAGVLREETQYF. The chain links TRBV7-2 to TRBJ2-5; D is tentatively TRBD1 or TRBD2 (5 bases each). V was shortened by 0 bases and J by 3 bases, with 14 bases between the two germline ends. This CDR3 contains 16 residues. The germline V gene has CDR1 SGHTA and CDR2 FQGNSA.